This TCR beta chain is from a study of T cell repertoires in cytomegalovirus infection (dated by TCRdb to about 2019). The study in broad terms: Recently identified HLA-C-restricted CMV epitopes, whose presentation resists viral immunomodulation, were targeted by peptide stimulations together with well-studied HLA-B-restricted epitopes. Donor HLA type was relevant to the analysis, as public TCR beta signatures indicated carriage of CMV infection together with the matching HLA type. Results and caveats for the whole study, not just this receptor: In both this cohort and an independent roughly 360-donor cohort, the cumulative frequency of public TCR beta family members distinguished carriers of CMV infection plus the relevant HLA type. The ex vivo response was dominated by HLA-C-restricted CMV-specific TCR beta clonotypes, which also provided the single most frequent clonotype in two of eight donors.

This clonotype was picked up many times. There is no known antigen for this receptor. Base-call qualities are not available, and no considerably larger clone is one nucleotide away. CDR1 MNHEY and CDR2 SMNVEV were looked up in the germline V gene (reference sequence). The CDR3 numbers 14 residues from cysteine through valine. Left in the record is the CDR3 DNA by itself, 42 bases read in frame from the first base. At the junction V is shortened by 0 bases and J by 0 bases, with 6 bases in between. Read against the paper, the sample's treatment or condition label means: in vitro stimulation with specific CMV peptide epitopes to enrich CMV-specific T cells. The sequencer listed for this sample is Illumina HiSeq 1500. The raw public data were reprocessed by TCRdb itself: fastp quality trimming at Q25, MiXCR clonotype calling, in-frame beta chains only. A single entry per CDR3 protein holds the most common genes and DNA from its merged rows. This sample lists approximately 1,000,000 distinct CDR3 sequences; around 30% were detected once. The ten largest make up about an eighth of the sample.

The TCR was taken from a human donor in good health (CMV status not recorded). Some clones in this sample may be carry-over from other donors' samples. This chain joins TRBV27 to TRBJ2-7; a confident D gene designation cannot be given. This material consisted of cultured CD8+ T cells from PBMCs, taken from culture after CMV antigen stimulation. The nucleotide sequence is TGTGCCAGCAGTTTATCGGCGAGCTCCTACGAGCAGTACGTC. Its protein reads: CASSLSASSYEQYV.